This T cell receptor (beta chain) comes out of a study of shared clonotypes between healthy human individuals (dated by TCRdb to the early 2020s). Regarding the complete study: The cohort comprised two women and three men aged 18 to 49 years. To estimate repertoire size and how much clonotype sharing occurs between individuals, the study deeply sequenced the blood TCR repertoires of several healthy adults. For each donor, CD4 naive and CD4 memory were each run on three plates, CD8 naive on two plates, and CD8 memory on one plate. Leukapheresis yielded between about 0.85 and 10 billion PBMCs per donor. Different laboratories and diverse techniques were used to prepare libraries and sequence TCR repertoires, to increase sequencing depth and limit assay-specific biases.

Donors were healthy HIV-negative adults with no recently reported acute infections or vaccinations. Only Caucasian adults living in Nashville, Tennessee, USA were represented among the donors. CD4+ T cells were enriched through magnetic negative selection, after which naive cells were positively selected on CD45RA and the remaining negative fraction served as the memory subset. Blood was obtained by leukapheresis, after which PBMCs were separated by Ficoll-Histopaque density gradient centrifugation and cryopreserved in liquid nitrogen vapor phase. Purity and quantity of every magnetically sorted T cell population were checked by analytical flow cytometry. Each sorted fraction had its genomic DNA isolated and then quantified by UV absorbance on a Nanodrop 2000c. The CDR3, cysteine through phenylalanine, is 14 amino acids long. CDR3 DNA only is kept here, 42 bases in frame from base 1. CDR1 SGHTA and CDR2 FQGNSA are derived from the germline V gene. V was cut back by 6 bases and J by 2 bases, leaving a gap of 14 bases between them.

Worth noting for this clone: Its target antigen remains unknown. Per-base qualities were not stored, and no clone one base away is much larger.

Results and caveats for the whole study, not just this receptor: Compared with non-shared clonotypes, the clonotypes found in all four sorted-subset donors had higher generation probabilities. Pairwise subsampling indicated that sequencing depth was expected to affect the degree of clonotype sharing among donors. Across a handful of donors, approximately 5% of naive CD4, approximately 4% of naive CD8, roughly 2.2% of memory CD4, and roughly 0.41% of memory CD8 clonotypes were shared. Sampling was restricted to blood, and TCR repertoires in tissues likely differ from the TCR repertoires found in blood. Naive subsets generally had larger estimated clonotype richness than memory subsets did. Even with the large sequencing depth, rarefaction of the sorted-subset datasets indicated that sequencing was incomplete. Because the study included a small number of donors, the genetic and exposure-history diversity represented was limited.

Using the deep immunoSEQ assay, TCR CDR3 regions were amplified from genomic DNA by multiplex PCR. Genomic DNA extracted from each cell subset was distributed evenly over all wells of several immunoSEQ 96-well plates, and each plate served as one replicate. For sorted subsets, each replicate PCR was loaded with 150 to 250 ng genomic DNA, equivalent to approximately 33,000 T cell genomes. Purified libraries were quantified with a Qubit 3.0 fluorometer, sized on a Bioanalyzer 2100, and re-quantified with the KAPA Library Quantification kit. Each immunoSEQ 96-well plate was sequenced on its own single-read 150-cycle Illumina NextSeq 550 flow cell. The original methods were these. Because only junctional sequences without quality scores were contained in the immunoSEQ output, filtering matching that applied to full-length reads could not be performed. To assign V/J genes and CDR3, sequences were annotated using PyIR, a Python wrapper for IgBLAST v1.9, with IMGT germline references. Any read was removed if the V/J assignment was weak (E-value above 1e-6), the CDR3 was missing, or the read contained stop codons, out-of-frame junctions, or ambiguous translated residues. V3J clonotypes were defined as sequences sharing the same inferred V gene, J gene, and CDR3 amino acid sequence. Percentage overlap between repertoires was computed as shared unique clonotypes divided by the size of the smaller repertoire. Repertoire richness was assessed with RTK rarefaction, the Chao1 estimator, and Recon v2.1 estimates of unobserved clonotypes. For all TCRbeta clonotypes obtained by the gDNA method from a few donors, generation probabilities were computed with OLGA. Here the immuneACCESS table is served through TCRdb, limited to in-frame sequences with V and J called. Missing clones are a known gap in these copies; in checked studies unresolved V genes cover under half, and the rest lacks a known reason. V and J calls and clone size are given by that table; D and trimming were obtained from the DNA. The sample yields 2 million to 3 million clones; 93% were counted once. Of the sample, 0.36% falls within the top ten clones.

The chain employs TRBV7-2 and TRBJ2-7, with the D call perhaps TRBD1 or TRBD2, each one matching 5 bases. Sequencing was carried out using naive CD4+ T cells from PBMCs. The cell subset or site label, read with the paper, signifies: CD45RA+ positively selected. The source of this sequence is a man between 18 and 35 years old in good health. Some clones in this sample may be carry-over from other donors' samples. The CDR3 sequence is CASSTHWGTYEQYF. The sequenced DNA is TGTGCCAGCAGTACCCATTGGGGGACCTACGAGCAGTACTTC.